This entry lists 8 T cell receptor beta chains sequenced from one sample in a study of immune evolution from preneoplasia to lung adenocarcinoma. Sequencing used immunoSEQ multiplex PCR; TCRdb keeps in-frame clones, though not all of them. The sample includes 1,500 to 2,500 clones, around 85% of them seen just once. The sequencing input was FFPE adjacent normal lung tissue. All receptors come from a person in their 70s with lung adenocarcinoma.

This clone was recorded only once. The rearrangement links TRBV28 to TRBJ1-2; D is unresolved. V lost 7 bases, J lost 6 bases, and 6 bases lay in between. The CDR3 runs to 10 residues. CDR1 MDHEN and CDR2 SYDVKM come from the germline V gene. This CDR3 reads CASKQHGYTF. DNA for the CDR3: TGTGCCAGCAAGCAGCATGGCTACACCTTC.

The chain employs TRBV9 and TRBJ2-6, with 8 bases matching TRBD2. Per germline, CDR1 SGDLS and CDR2 YYNGEE. V dropped 3 bases and J dropped 4; count of bases not matched to a gene: 6. This CDR3 has 16 residues. CDR3 residues: CASSARGVSGANVLTF. The CDR3, as DNA: TGTGCCAGCAGCGCGCGGGGGGTCTCCGGGGCCAACGTCCTGACTTTC. The variable domain in full, completed from reference TRBV9 and TRBJ2-6, reads DSGVTQTPKHLITATGQRVTLRCSPRSGDLSVYWYQQSLDQGLQFLIQYYNGEERAKGNILERFSAQQFPDLHSELNLSSLELGDSALYFCASSARGVSGANVLTFGAGSRLTVL.

The chain is built from TRBV5-1 and TRBJ1-6; D perhaps matches TRBD1 (5 bases). This CDR3 is built from 17 residues. Germline CDR1 is SGHRS and CDR2 is YFSETQ. V was trimmed by 0 bases and J by 8 bases, leaving 18 bases between them. Written as DNA, the CDR3 is TGCGCCAGCAGCTTGGCTGGCCGGGGCAGTGGGGATTCACCCCTCCACTTT. Protein: CASSLAGRGSGDSPLHF.

This chain uses TRBV18 with TRBJ1-5; unclear D gene. Germline loops: CDR1 KGHSH, CDR2 LQKENI. V lost 6 bases and J lost 5, with 17 bases in between. CDR3 length: 15 amino acids. DNA for the CDR3: TGTGCCAGCTCCGCGCCAATGGGGTCCTATCAGCCCCAGCATTTT. Translating it yields CASSAPMGSYQPQHF.

The gene calls are TRBV27 and TRBJ2-1, with D perhaps TRBD2 (6 bases). In germline, CDR1 is MNHEY, CDR2 SMNVEV (reference sequence). V was shortened by 5 bases and J by 3 bases, with 17 bases between the two germline ends. The length of the CDR3 is 16 residues. CDR3 in amino acids: CASSPTSSAHYNEQFF. In nucleotides, the CDR3 is TGTGCCAGCAGTCCGACATCTAGCGCGCACTACAATGAGCAGTTCTTC.

The chain recombines TRBV7-2 with TRBJ1-6; TRBD1 matches 8 bases. The V and J ends lost 5 bases and 8 bases, in that order; junction bases with no gene match: 8. Per germline, CDR1 SGHTA and CDR2 FQGNSA. The CDR3 extends over 15 amino acids. As DNA, the CDR3 is TGTGCCAGCAGCACCTCTACAGGGGGTTATTCACCCCTCCACTTT. Amino acids: CASSTSTGGYSPLHF.

This clone was observed once. V gene TRBV2 combines with J gene TRBJ1-3; possibly TRBD1 for D (6 bases). Trimming took off 3 bases at V and 1 base at J, with 10 bases between the two ends. The CDR3 sequence is 15 residues long. Germline V gene lookup returns CDR1 SNHLY and CDR2 FYNNEI. The CDR3 loop reads CASSEWRGSGNTIYF. The CDR3 DNA is TGTGCCAGCAGTGAGTGGAGGGGGTCTGGAAACACCATATATTTT.

The chain has TRBV2 and TRBJ2-5; 9 bases map to TRBD2. The germline V gene encodes CDR1 SNHLY and CDR2 FYNNEI. The V segment lost 1 base and the J segment 10 bases; nucleotides outside the gene matches: 7. This CDR3 is built from 14 residues. The CDR3 loop reads CASSEGSGRSIQYF. The CDR3 DNA reads TGTGCCAGCAGTGAAGGTAGCGGGAGAAGTATCCAGTACTTC.